The entry that follows covers one T cell receptor beta chain sequence. Its specificity is unknown. This sample is part of a study of PD-1 blockade in classical Hodgkin lymphoma. Study results and limitations: The drivers behind the repertoire differences, possibly disease activity or prior therapy, remain undefined. CD4+ TCR diversity rose significantly by C4D1, and CD8+ TCR diversity did not.

The repertoire was sequenced with immunoSEQ multiplex PCR; TCRdb's copy has only in-frame clones and lacks some. In the table there are some 96,000 clones, 80% to 95% of which are singletons. Each and every patient relapsed after autologous stem cell transplantation, and patients got differing brentuximab vedotin exposure. Sequenced material: peripheral blood mononuclear cells (PBMCs), taken at baseline. The origin of this receptor is a human donor with classical Hodgkin lymphoma.

CDR3: CASSFRTEGELFF. The CDR3 region has the DNA TGTGCCAGCAGCTTTAGAACTGAGGGGGAGCTGTTTTTT. The chain combines TRBV7-9 with TRBJ2-2; D ambiguous. The V gene's germline CDR1 is SEHNR and CDR2 FQNEAQ (reference sequence). The CDR3 extends over 13 amino acids. V lost 3 bases and J 8 bases, leaving 10 bases between the germline ends.